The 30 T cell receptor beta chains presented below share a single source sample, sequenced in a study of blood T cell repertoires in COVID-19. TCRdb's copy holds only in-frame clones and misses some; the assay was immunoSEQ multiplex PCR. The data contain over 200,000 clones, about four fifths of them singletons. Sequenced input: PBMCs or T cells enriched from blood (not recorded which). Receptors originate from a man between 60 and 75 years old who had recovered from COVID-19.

The chain's CDR3 is CASCAGSGYNYGYTF. CDR3 DNA: TGTGCCAGCTGCGCCGGTTCAGGCTATAACTATGGCTACACCTTC. The V gene is TRBV3-1 (or the pseudogene TRBV3-2), the J gene TRBJ1-2, with unresolved D. The CDR3 has 15 residues. The ends were cut back, 8 bases at V and 1 base at J, with 17 bases in the middle. The V gene's germline CDR1 is LGHDT and CDR2 YNNKEL (reference sequence).

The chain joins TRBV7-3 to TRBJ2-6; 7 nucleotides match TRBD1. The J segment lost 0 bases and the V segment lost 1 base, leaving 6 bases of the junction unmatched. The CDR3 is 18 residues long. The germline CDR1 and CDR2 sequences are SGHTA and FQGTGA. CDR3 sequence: CASSLSEGAGSGANVLTF. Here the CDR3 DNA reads TGTGCCAGCAGCTTAAGTGAGGGGGCCGGCTCTGGGGCCAACGTCCTGACTTTC.

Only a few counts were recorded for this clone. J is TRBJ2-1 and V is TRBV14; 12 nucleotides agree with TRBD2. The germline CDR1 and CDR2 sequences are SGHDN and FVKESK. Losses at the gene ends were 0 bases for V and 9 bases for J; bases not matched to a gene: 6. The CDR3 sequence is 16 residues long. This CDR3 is CASSQDSLAGGSEQFF. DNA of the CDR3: TGTGCCAGCAGCCAAGATTCCCTAGCGGGGGGGAGTGAGCAGTTCTTC.

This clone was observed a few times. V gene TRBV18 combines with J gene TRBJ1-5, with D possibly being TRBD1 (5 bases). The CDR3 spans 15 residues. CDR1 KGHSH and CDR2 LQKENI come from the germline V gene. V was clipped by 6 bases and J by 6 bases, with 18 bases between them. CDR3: CASSIVGGAAQPQHF. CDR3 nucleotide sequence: TGTGCCAGCTCCATCGTCGGGGGAGCGGCTCAGCCCCAGCATTTT.

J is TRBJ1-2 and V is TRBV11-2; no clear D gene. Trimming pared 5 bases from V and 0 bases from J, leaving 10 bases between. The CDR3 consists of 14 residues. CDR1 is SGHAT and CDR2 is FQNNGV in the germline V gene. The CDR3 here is CASSPSGANYGYTF. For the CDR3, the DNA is TGTGCCAGCAGCCCTTCTGGAGCTAACTATGGCTACACCTTC.

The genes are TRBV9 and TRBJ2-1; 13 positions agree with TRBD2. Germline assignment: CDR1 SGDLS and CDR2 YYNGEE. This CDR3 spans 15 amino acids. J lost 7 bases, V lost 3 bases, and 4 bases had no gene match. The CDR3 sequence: CASSELAGGRNEQFF. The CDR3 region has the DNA TGTGCCAGCAGCGAACTAGCGGGGGGGAGGAATGAGCAGTTCTTC.

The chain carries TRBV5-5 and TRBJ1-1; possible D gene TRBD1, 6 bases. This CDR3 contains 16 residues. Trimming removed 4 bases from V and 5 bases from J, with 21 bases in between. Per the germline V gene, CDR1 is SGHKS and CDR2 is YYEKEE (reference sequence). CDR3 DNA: TGTGCCAGCAGCAATCCCGGGACACGGCAGCGGACTGAAGCTTTCTTT. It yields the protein CASSNPGTRQRTEAFF.

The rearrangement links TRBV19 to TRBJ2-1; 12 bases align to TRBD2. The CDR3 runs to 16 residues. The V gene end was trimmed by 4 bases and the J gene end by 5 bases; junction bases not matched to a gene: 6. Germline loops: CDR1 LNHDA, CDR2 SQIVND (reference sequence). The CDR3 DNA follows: TGTGCCAGTAGTACCTCTAGCGGGGGGGTACACAATGAGCAGTTCTTC. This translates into CASSTSSGGVHNEQFF.

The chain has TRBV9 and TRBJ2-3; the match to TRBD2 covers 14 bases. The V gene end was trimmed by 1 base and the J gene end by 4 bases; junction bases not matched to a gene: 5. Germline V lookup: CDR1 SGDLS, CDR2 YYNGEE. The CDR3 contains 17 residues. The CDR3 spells CASSVPLTSGGADTQYF. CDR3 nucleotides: TGTGCCAGCAGCGTACCCCTGACTAGCGGGGGGGCAGATACGCAGTATTTT.

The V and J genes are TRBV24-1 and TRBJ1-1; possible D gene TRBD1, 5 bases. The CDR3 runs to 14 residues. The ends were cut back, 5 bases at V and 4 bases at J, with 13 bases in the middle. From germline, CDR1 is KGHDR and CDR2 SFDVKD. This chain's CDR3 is CATSVGDWGTEAFF. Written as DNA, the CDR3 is TGTGCCACCAGTGTAGGGGATTGGGGCACTGAAGCTTTCTTT.

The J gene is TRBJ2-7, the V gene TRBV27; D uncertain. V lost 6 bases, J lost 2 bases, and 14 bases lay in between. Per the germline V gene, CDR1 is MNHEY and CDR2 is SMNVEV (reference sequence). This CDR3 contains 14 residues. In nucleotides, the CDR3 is TGTGCCAGCAGCCTTTTTGGGCCCGCCTACGAGCAGTACTTC. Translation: CASSLFGPAYEQYF.

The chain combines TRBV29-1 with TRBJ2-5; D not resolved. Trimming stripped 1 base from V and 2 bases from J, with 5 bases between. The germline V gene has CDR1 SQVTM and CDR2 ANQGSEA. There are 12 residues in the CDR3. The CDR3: CSVEGGQETQYF. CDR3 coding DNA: TGCAGCGTTGAAGGCGGACAAGAGACCCAGTACTTC.

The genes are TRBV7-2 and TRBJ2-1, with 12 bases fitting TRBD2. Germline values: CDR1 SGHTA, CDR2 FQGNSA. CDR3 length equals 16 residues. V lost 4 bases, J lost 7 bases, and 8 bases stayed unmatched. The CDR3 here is CASSSSSGGAFNEQFF. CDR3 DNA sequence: TGTGCCAGCAGCTCATCTAGCGGGGGGGCTTTTAATGAGCAGTTCTTC.

CDR3 sequence: CASGLSTGTGDGYTF. CDR3 sequence (DNA): TGTGCTAGTGGTTTGTCGACCGGGACAGGGGACGGCTACACCTTC. The chain employs TRBV12-5 and TRBJ1-2, with 10 bases identical to TRBD1. The CDR3 consists of 15 residues. The trim removed 2 bases at V and 8 bases at J, leaving 8 bases unmatched. Per the germline V gene, CDR1 is LGHNT and CDR2 is FRNRAP.

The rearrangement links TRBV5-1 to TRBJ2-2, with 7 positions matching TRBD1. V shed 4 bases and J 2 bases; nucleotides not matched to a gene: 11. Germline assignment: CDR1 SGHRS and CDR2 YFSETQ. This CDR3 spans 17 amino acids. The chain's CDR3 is CASSQGVGTPNTGELFF. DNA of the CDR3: TGCGCCAGCAGCCAGGGGGTCGGGACACCCAACACCGGGGAGCTGTTTTTT.

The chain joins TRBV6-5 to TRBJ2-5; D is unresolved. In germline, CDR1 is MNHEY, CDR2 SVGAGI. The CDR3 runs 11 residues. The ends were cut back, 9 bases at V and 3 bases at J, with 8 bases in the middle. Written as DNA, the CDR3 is TGTGCCAGTACAGTCGAAGAGACCCAGTACTTC. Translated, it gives CASTVEETQYF.

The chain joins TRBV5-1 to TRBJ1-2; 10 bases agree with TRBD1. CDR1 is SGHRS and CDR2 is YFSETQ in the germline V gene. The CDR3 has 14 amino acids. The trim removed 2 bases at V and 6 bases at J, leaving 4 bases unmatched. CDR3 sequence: CASSFMTGGDGYTF. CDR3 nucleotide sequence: TGCGCCAGCAGCTTCATGACAGGGGGCGATGGCTACACCTTC. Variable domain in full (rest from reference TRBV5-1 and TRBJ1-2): KAGVTQTPRYLIKTRGQQVTLSCSPISGHRSVSWYQQTPGQGLQFLFEYFSETQRNKGNFPGRFSGRQFSNSRSEMNVSTLELGDSALYLCASSFMTGGDGYTFGSGTRLTVV.

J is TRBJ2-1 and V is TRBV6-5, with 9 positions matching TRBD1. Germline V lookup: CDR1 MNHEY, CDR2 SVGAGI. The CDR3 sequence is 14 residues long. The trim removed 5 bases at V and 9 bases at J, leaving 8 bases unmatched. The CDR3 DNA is TGTGCCAGCAGTACTGGACAGGGGAGGAGTGAGCAGTTCTTC. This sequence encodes CASSTGQGRSEQFF.

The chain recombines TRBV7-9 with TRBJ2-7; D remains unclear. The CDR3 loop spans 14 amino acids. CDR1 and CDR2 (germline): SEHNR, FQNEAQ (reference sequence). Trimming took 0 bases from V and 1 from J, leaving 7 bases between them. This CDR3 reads CASSLAHISYEQYF. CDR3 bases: TGTGCCAGCAGCTTAGCGCACATTTCCTACGAGCAGTACTTC.

CDR3 sequence (DNA): TGTGCCAGCAGCTTGGTGTCAGGCCGGTATGGCTACACCTTC. Translating gives CASSLVSGRYGYTF. The gene calls are TRBV5-8 and TRBJ1-2; D is unresolved. Germline V lookup: CDR1 SGHTS, CDR2 YDEGEE. Trimming shortened V by 0 bases and J by 5 bases, and 11 bases separated the two germline ends. The CDR3 is 14 amino acids.

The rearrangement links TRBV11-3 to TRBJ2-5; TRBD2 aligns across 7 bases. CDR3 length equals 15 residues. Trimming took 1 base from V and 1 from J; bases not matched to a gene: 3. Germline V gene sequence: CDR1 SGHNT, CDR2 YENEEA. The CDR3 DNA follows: TGTGCCAGCAGCTTAGGGGGAGGGTTCCAAGAGACCCAGTACTTC. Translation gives CASSLGGGFQETQYF.

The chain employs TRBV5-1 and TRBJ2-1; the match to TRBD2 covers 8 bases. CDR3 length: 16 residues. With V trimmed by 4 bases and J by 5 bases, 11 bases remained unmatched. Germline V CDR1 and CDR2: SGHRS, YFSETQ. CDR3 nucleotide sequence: TGCGCCAGCAGCCGGGGGGGGCAGACCCCTGACAATGAGCAGTTCTTC. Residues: CASSRGGQTPDNEQFF.

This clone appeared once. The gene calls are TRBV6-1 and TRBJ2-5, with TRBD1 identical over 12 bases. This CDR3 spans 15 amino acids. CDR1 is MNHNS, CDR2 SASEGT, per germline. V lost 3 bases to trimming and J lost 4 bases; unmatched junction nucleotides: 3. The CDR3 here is CASSEGQGAGETQYF. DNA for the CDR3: TGTGCCAGCAGTGAGGGACAGGGGGCGGGAGAGACCCAGTACTTC.

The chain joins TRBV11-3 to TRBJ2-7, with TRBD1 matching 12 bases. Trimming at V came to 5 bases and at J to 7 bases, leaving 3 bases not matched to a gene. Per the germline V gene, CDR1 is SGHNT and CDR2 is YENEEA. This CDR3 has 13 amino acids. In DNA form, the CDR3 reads TGTGCCAGCAGCGGGGACAGGGGGCGTGAGCAGTACTTC. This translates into CASSGDRGREQYF.

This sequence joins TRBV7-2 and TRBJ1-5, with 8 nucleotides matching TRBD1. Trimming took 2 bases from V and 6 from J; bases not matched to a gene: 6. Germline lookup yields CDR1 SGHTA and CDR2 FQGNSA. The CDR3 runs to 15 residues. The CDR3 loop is CASSLSSGGSQPQHF. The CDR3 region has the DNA TGTGCCAGCAGCTTAAGTTCAGGGGGCAGTCAGCCCCAGCATTTT.

The CDR3 loop reads CASSSGQAGTNEKLFF. Here the CDR3 DNA reads TGTGCCAGCAGCTCAGGACAGGCAGGAACTAATGAAAAACTGTTTTTT. The chain joins TRBV7-9 to TRBJ1-4; 7 bases are shared with TRBD1. After removal of 4 bases from V and 1 base from J, the junction contained 6 bases not matched to a gene. Germline CDR1 is SEHNR and CDR2 is FQNEAQ (reference sequence). CDR3 length: 16 residues.

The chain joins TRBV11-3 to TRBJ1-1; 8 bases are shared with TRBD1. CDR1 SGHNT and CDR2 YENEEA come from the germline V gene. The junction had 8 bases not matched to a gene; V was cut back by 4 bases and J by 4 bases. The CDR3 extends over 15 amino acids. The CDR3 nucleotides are TGTGCCAGCAGCTCTGACAGGGGATTGAGCACTGAAGCTTTCTTT. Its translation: CASSSDRGLSTEAFF.

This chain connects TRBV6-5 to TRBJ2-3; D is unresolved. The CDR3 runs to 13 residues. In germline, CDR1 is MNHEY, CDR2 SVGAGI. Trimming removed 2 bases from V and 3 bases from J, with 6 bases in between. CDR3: CASSYDLTDTQYF. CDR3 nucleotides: TGTGCCAGCAGTTACGACTTAACAGATACGCAGTATTTT.

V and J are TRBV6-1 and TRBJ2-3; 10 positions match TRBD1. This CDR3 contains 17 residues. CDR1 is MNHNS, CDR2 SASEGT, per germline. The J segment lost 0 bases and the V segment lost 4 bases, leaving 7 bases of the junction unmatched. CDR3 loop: CASSGYGTGVSTDTQYF. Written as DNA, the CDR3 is TGTGCCAGCAGTGGTTACGGGACAGGGGTCAGCACAGATACGCAGTATTTT.

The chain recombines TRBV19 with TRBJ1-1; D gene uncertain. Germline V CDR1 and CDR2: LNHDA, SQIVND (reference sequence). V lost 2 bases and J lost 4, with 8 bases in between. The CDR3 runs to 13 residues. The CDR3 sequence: CASSIRGGTEAFF. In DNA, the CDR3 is TGTGCCAGTAGTATACGGGGAGGCACTGAAGCTTTCTTT.